This is a list of T cell receptor beta chains from one sample in a study of response to subunit inactivated influenza vaccine. Each CDR3 protein gets one entry after TCRdb re-called the RT-PCR reads with MiXCR. The top ten hold around 9.6% of the sample, which has about 800,000 distinct CDR3 sequences, less than 25% seen once. This sample comprised PBMCs from blood, obtained more than 4 days after vaccination. These receptors all come from a man aged 50-60 years who received an inactivated influenza vaccine. CDR3s include the opening cysteine and the closing phenylalanine or tryptophan. The D gene is left open where the match is weak. Only part of the rows carry a size: once, few, many, or a class if the clone is expanded.

V gene,CDR3 length,J gene,D gene,clone size,CDR3 protein,CDR3 DNA
TRBV12-3/TRBV12-4,15,TRBJ2-3,.,.,CASSLGGHYTDTQYF,TGTGCCAGCAGTTTAGGAGGGCACTACACAGATACGCAGTATTTT
TRBV12-3/TRBV12-4,14,TRBJ1-1,.,.,CASSLWGEDTEAFF,TGTGCCAGCAGTTTATGGGGAGAGGACACTGAAGCTTTCTTT
TRBV7-9,16,TRBJ2-1,TRBD2,.,CASSLAQLAGNNEQFF,TGTGCCAGCAGCTTAGCGCAACTAGCGGGGAACAATGAGCAGTTCTTC
TRBV24-1,14,TRBJ2-7,TRBD2,.,CATSASGRWYEQYF,TGTGCCACCAGCGCTAGCGGGAGGTGGTACGAGCAGTACTTC
TRBV15,17,TRBJ2-4,TRBD2,few,CATSRGAGGQKKNIQYF,TGTGCCACCAGCAGAGGAGCGGGGGGCCAAAAAAAAAACATTCAGTACTTC
TRBV20-1,11,TRBJ1-1,TRBD1,.,CSARTGTATFF,TGCAGTGCTAGAACCGGGACAGCGACTTTCTTT
TRBV10-3,12,TRBJ2-5,.,few,CAISPGRETQYF,TGTGCCATCAGTCCAGGCAGAGAGACCCAGTACTTC
TRBV10-3,14,TRBJ2-5,TRBD2,.,CAIASGRAQETQYF,TGTGCCATCGCTAGCGGGAGGGCCCAAGAGACCCAGTACTTC
TRBV28,15,TRBJ2-5,.,.,CASSLGLTEQETQYF,TGTGCCAGCAGTTTAGGTCTTACGGAGCAAGAGACCCAGTACTTC
TRBV6-5,14,TRBJ2-1,.,few,CASSSGSPSNEQFF,TGTGCCAGCAGTTCCGGGAGCCCCTCCAATGAGCAGTTCTTC
TRBV12-3/TRBV12-4,12,TRBJ1-5,.,many,CASRGSDQPQHF,TGTGCCAGCAGGGGGTCGGATCAGCCCCAGCATTTT
TRBV14,14,TRBJ2-5,TRBD1,.,CASSRDRSQETQYF,TGTGCCAGCAGCCGGGACAGGAGCCAAGAGACCCAGTACTTC
TRBV6-9,17,TRBJ2-2,TRBD2,.,CASTPGLALRITGELFF,TGTGCCAGCACTCCGGGACTAGCGTTAAGAATCACCGGGGAGCTGTTTTTT
TRBV7-9,15,TRBJ2-5,.,few,CASRHWGHREETQYF,TGTGCCAGCAGACATTGGGGCCACAGGGAAGAGACCCAGTACTTC
TRBV12-3/TRBV12-4,14,TRBJ2-5,TRBD1,few,CASSRTGAIETQYF,TGTGCCAGCAGTCGGACAGGGGCTATAGAGACCCAGTACTTC
TRBV10-3,14,TRBJ2-7,TRBD2,few,CAISEASGSAEQYF,TGTGCCATCAGTGAGGCCAGCGGGAGTGCCGAGCAGTACTTC
TRBV20-1,15,TRBJ2-5,TRBD1,.,CSAIYPGQGQETQYF,TGCAGTGCTATCTACCCGGGACAGGGTCAAGAGACCCAGTACTTC
TRBV12-3/TRBV12-4,16,TRBJ2-7,TRBD1,.,CASSPRPGQGSYEQYF,TGTGCCAGCAGTCCTCGCCCGGGACAGGGCTCCTACGAGCAGTACTTC
TRBV20-1,14,TRBJ2-1,TRBD2,many,CSARGPGTSDEQFF,TGCAGTGCTAGAGGCCCAGGGACTAGCGATGAGCAGTTCTTC
TRBV10-3,16,TRBJ2-7,TRBD1,few,CAISPNQGQGLHEQYF,TGTGCCATCAGCCCAAATCAGGGACAGGGGCTTCACGAGCAGTACTTC
TRBV6-2/TRBV6-3,14,TRBJ2-6,.,.,CAGRGTGGANVLTF,TGTGCCGGGAGGGGGACTGGTGGGGCCAACGTCCTGACTTTC
TRBV4-3,13,TRBJ2-3,.,.,CASSQVGADTQYF,TGCGCCAGCAGCCAAGTCGGAGCAGATACGCAGTATTTT
TRBV7-9,14,TRBJ2-7,.,.,CASSLMAVPYEQYF,TGTGCCAGCAGCTTAATGGCTGTACCCTACGAGCAGTACTTC
TRBV20-1,13,TRBJ2-7,.,many,CSARGGRSYEQYF,TGCAGTGCCCGAGGGGGGAGGTCCTACGAGCAGTACTTC
TRBV5-1,15,TRBJ1-2,TRBD1,.,CASSIRTGGDYGYTF,TGCGCCAGCAGCATCCGGACAGGGGGCGACTATGGCTACACCTTC
TRBV4-1,13,TRBJ2-5,.,.,CASSVGFRETQYF,TGCGCCAGCAGCGTGGGATTCAGAGAGACCCAGTACTTC
TRBV11-2,15,TRBJ2-3,.,many,CASSLIGGNTDTQYF,TGTGCCAGCAGCCTCATCGGGGGCAACACAGATACGCAGTATTTT
TRBV12-3/TRBV12-4,12,TRBJ1-3,.,.,CASTYLGNTIYF,TGTGCCAGCACCTATCTCGGGAACACCATATATTTT
TRBV12-3/TRBV12-4,17,TRBJ2-6,.,few,CASMRGAGTSGANVLTF,TGTGCCAGCATGAGAGGAGCAGGGACCTCTGGGGCCAACGTCCTGACTTTC
TRBV24-1,16,TRBJ2-2,.,.,CATSESAVRTTGELFF,TGTGCCACCAGTGAGTCCGCCGTGAGGACCACCGGGGAGCTGTTTTTT
TRBV29-1,18,TRBJ2-2,.,.,CSVGVGGRGTANTGELFF,TGCAGCGTTGGCGTTGGGGGTCGCGGGACTGCGAACACCGGGGAGCTGTTTTTT
TRBV30,12,TRBJ1-2,.,few,CAWSVPGYGYTF,TGTGCCTGGAGTGTACCAGGGTATGGCTACACCTTC
TRBV11-2,15,TRBJ2-7,TRBD1,.,CASSILGDRAYEQYF,TGTGCCAGCAGCATTTTAGGGGACAGGGCCTACGAGCAGTACTTC
TRBV6-5,16,TRBJ2-7,.,.,CASSYRFPLSGDEQYF,TGTGCCAGCAGTTACCGCTTTCCCCTGTCGGGCGACGAGCAGTACTTC
TRBV29-1,13,TRBJ2-1,.,.,CSAVTRSYNEQFF,TGCAGCGCCGTGACTAGGTCCTACAATGAGCAGTTCTTC
TRBV24-1,14,TRBJ2-1,TRBD1,.,CATSTSGGDNEQFF,TGTGCCACCAGTACTTCAGGGGGTGACAATGAGCAGTTCTTC
TRBV7-9,13,TRBJ1-5,.,many,CASSLGGDQPQHF,TGTGCCAGCAGCTTGGGGGGAGATCAGCCCCAGCATTTT
TRBV7-9,16,TRBJ2-3,.,many,CASSLWRGMGADTQYF,TGTGCCAGCAGCCTCTGGCGGGGCATGGGGGCAGATACGCAGTATTTT
TRBV18,16,TRBJ2-4,.,.,CASSPPGSISKNIQYF,TGTGCCAGCTCACCCCCAGGGTCGATCTCCAAAAACATTCAGTACTTC
TRBV6-1,13,TRBJ2-1,.,few,CASRNTDYNEQFF,TGTGCCAGCCGGAACACAGACTACAATGAGCAGTTCTTC
TRBV7-9,14,TRBJ2-7,TRBD2,.,CASSELAASYEQYF,TGTGCCAGCAGCGAACTAGCGGCCTCCTACGAGCAGTACTTC
TRBV6-2/TRBV6-3,15,TRBJ2-2,TRBD1,.,CASNQDRPNTGELFF,TGTGCCAGCAACCAGGACAGGCCAAACACCGGGGAGCTGTTTTTT